This T cell receptor (beta chain) was captured by sequencing in a study of graft-versus-host responses after intestinal transplantation (dated by TCRdb to the early 2020s). Broadly, across the study: The transplants that recipients received were multivisceral, liver-intestinal, or isolated intestinal. To identify alloreactive clones, pre-transplant mixed lymphocyte reaction products were sequenced and compared with unstimulated pre-transplant donor and recipient T cells. Anti-thymocyte globulin induction was given to all recipients, followed by maintenance tacrolimus and steroids for two to four years. Instead of going to the commercial service, samples from a few later patients were sequenced in-house on an Illumina MiSeq and processed with MiXCR. Donor T cell macrochimerism was defined as a peak of at least 4% donor T cells among recipient peripheral blood mononuclear cells. After intestinal transplantation, graft-versus-host and host-versus-graft alloreactive T cell clones were followed in the graft, circulation and bone marrow using bulk TCR-beta CDR3 sequencing. Of the 20 to 25 intestinal transplant recipients enrolled in the cohort, one of whom was a retransplant, a few patients without pretransplant specimens were excluded.

Concerning this clone: Its antigen is unknown. No per-base quality is available; no much larger clone lies one base away.

In the first month after transplant, blood samples were collected up to 4 times, and after that at least monthly when available. The protocol used for the library was the immunoSEQ multiplex PCR assay. Adaptive Biotechnologies carried out high-throughput TCR-beta CDR3 sequencing of genomic DNA for most patients. In the source study's methods: TCR sequencing data were retrieved from Adaptive's ImmunoSEQ software for 15 to 20 patients, whereas a few other patients were processed with MiXCR and VDJtools. Because the origin of CDR3 nucleotide sequences shared between donor and recipient could not be assigned, those sequences were removed. To be classed as alloreactive, a clone needed at least 2-fold expansion over unstimulated cells and a minimum CFSE-low frequency of 0.002% (template counts) or 0.001% (read counts). A clone was considered mappable if detected in the sequenced pre-transplant spleen, lymph node, or MLR CFSE-low populations of the donor or recipient. The cumulative frequency of alloreactive clones was calculated as a percentage of all sequences, weighted by copy number. TCRdb re-hosts the immuneACCESS table, in-frame sequences only. Its copies lack some clones; in the studies checked, an unresolved V gene accounts for under half of them, and the cause for the rest is not known. Clonal size and the V and J genes are those of that table, whereas D and trimming came from the DNA. The sample data list roughly 53,000 clones, and roughly nine tenths of these were observed just once. The ten largest clones capture over 4.5% of the sample.

The CDR3 has 15 amino acids, counting the end cysteine and phenylalanine. Of the read, only the CDR3 DNA is kept; its 45 bases are in frame from base 1. Here V drops 4 bases and J drops 4 bases, and the junction holds 9 bases not matched to any gene. The germline V gene (reference sequence) gives CDR1 as LNHDA and CDR2 as SQIVND. Overall study outcomes, separate from this receptor: GvH clones were detected in recipient bone marrow, and some of these GvH clones were observed earlier in ileal mucosa or blood, consistent with an intestinal mucosal origin. The conclusions were limited by the relatively low number and heterogeneity of the intestinal transplant patients. In the allografts of patients with donor T cell macrochimerism, GvH to HvG T cell clonal ratios were high. Early after transplant, peak levels of circulating GvH clones were associated with declines in HvG clones.

This sample comprised PBMCs, obtained roughly 95 weeks after intestinal transplant. Recombination linked TRBV19 to TRBJ1-2; 7 bases in the middle match TRBD1. The source of this sequence is a human patient who received an intestinal transplant, so some T cells may come from the graft donor. Read as DNA, the sequence is TGTGCCAGTAGTAGGGCCAACAGGGGAGCCTATGGCTACACCTTC. Its product reads: CASSRANRGAYGYTF.